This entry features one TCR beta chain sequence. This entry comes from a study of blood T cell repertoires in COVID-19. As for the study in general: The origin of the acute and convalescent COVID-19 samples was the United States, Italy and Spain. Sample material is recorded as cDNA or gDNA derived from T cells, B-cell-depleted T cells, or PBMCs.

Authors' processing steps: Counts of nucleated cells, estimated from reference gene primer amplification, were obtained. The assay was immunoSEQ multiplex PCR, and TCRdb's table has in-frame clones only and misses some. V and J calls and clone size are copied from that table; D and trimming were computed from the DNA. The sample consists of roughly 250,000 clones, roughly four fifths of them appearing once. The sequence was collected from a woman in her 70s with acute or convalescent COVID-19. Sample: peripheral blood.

Written as DNA, the CDR3 is TGCGCCAGCAGCCAAGCTACAGGGAGGGATTCACCCCTCCACTTT. It is translated as CASSQATGRDSPLHF. This chain links TRBV4-3 with TRBJ1-6; D possibly corresponds to TRBD1 (6 bases). CDR3 length equals 15 residues. Trimming removed 1 base at V and 8 bases at J, with 12 bases between. Looked up from germline, CDR1 is LGHNA and CDR2 is YSLEER.